The 7 T cell receptor beta chains below all came from one sample that was sequenced in a study of blood T cell repertoires in COVID-19 (dated by TCRdb to 2018 to 2021). The library was prepared using the immunoSEQ multiplex PCR assay. The table was pulled from immuneACCESS by TCRdb, which kept in-frame rearrangements only. Such tables lose some clones; where checked, under half of the loss comes from unresolved V genes, and the rest has no known cause. This sample has about 190,000 clones in its table, and roughly 80% of those were observed once. Clones ranked in the top ten supply approximately 19% of the sample. What was sequenced was peripheral blood. The receptors stem from a human donor in a cohort sampled during active COVID-19.

This chain joins TRBV28 and TRBJ1-5, with D possibly matching TRBD1 (5 bases). Germline loops: CDR1 MDHEN, CDR2 SYDVKM. CDR3 length: 16 residues. V lost 7 bases and J lost 0, with 16 bases in between. CDR3 sequence: CASTRGGSYSNQPQHF. The CDR3 region has the DNA TGTGCCAGCACCCGGGGGGGTAGCTATAGCAATCAGCCCCAGCATTTT.

V is TRBV2 and J is TRBJ1-1, with 7 bases that match TRBD1. This CDR3 is built from 13 residues. J was trimmed by 7 bases and V by 7 bases; bases with no gene match: 9. Germline assignment: CDR1 SNHLY and CDR2 FYNNEI. Here the CDR3 DNA reads TGTGCCAGCACATCCCGGACAGGCGGTGAAGCTTTCTTT. This translates into CASTSRTGGEAFF.

The V call is TRBV7-9, the J call TRBJ2-5; possible D gene TRBD2, 6 bases. The germline V gene has CDR1 SEHNR and CDR2 FQNEAQ (reference sequence). Trimming took 3 bases from V and 5 from J, leaving 13 bases between them. The CDR3 contains 14 residues. This chain's CDR3 is CASSFPGVWETQYF. In DNA, the CDR3 is TGTGCCAGCAGCTTTCCGGGGGTGTGGGAGACCCAGTACTTC.

The chain uses TRBV27 and TRBJ1-1; a possible D gene is TRBD1 (6 bases). The CDR3 consists of 13 residues. V was cut by 8 bases and J by 5 bases, with 15 bases left in between. In germline, CDR1 is MNHEY, CDR2 SMNVEV (reference sequence). The CDR3 here is CASFYRVGTEAFF. In DNA, the CDR3 is TGTGCCAGCTTCTACAGGGTTGGGACTGAAGCTTTCTTT.

V is TRBV2 and J is TRBJ2-5; 7 nucleotides match TRBD2. Trimming at V came to 3 bases and at J to 5 bases, leaving 3 bases not matched to a gene. From germline, CDR1 is SNHLY and CDR2 FYNNEI. The CDR3 runs to 13 residues. CDR3 sequence (DNA): TGTGCCAGCAGTGATGGGGGGGGTGAGACCCAGTACTTC. Its protein product is CASSDGGGETQYF.

The genes are TRBV19 and TRBJ2-1, with D perhaps TRBD1 (5 bases). The germline V gene has CDR1 LNHDA and CDR2 SQIVND (reference sequence). CDR3 length: 14 amino acids. V was shortened by 5 bases and J by 0 bases, with 8 bases between the two germline ends. The CDR3 loop reads CASSAQGSYNEQFF. In DNA form, the CDR3 reads TGTGCCAGTAGTGCCCAGGGCTCCTACAATGAGCAGTTCTTC.

This rearrangement joins TRBV24-1 to TRBJ1-2; no firm D call. This CDR3 region has 14 residues. The V end lost 1 base, the J end lost 2 bases, and 7 bases lay between the germline ends. CDR1 is KGHDR, CDR2 SFDVKD, per germline. CDR3 sequence: CATSDFGKNYGYTF. The CDR3 region has the DNA TGTGCCACCAGTGATTTTGGCAAGAACTATGGCTACACCTTC.